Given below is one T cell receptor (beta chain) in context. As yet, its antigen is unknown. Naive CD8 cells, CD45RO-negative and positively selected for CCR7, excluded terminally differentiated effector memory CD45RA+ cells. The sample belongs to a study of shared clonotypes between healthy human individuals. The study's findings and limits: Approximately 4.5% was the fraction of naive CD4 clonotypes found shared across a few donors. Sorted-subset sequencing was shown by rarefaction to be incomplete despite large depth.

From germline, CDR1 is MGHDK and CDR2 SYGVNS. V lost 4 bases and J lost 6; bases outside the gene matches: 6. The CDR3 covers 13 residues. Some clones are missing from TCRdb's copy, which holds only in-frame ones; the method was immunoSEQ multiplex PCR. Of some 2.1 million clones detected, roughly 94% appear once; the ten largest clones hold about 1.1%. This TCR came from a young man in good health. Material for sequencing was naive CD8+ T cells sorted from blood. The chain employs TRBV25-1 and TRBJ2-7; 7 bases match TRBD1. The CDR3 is CASSVTGLPEQYF. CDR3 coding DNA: TGTGCCAGCAGTGTGACAGGGTTGCCCGAGCAGTACTTC.